One and the same sample provided the 21 T cell receptor beta chains below, sequenced in a study of blood T cells in healthy people across ages. A second PCR, run for roughly 7 to 12 cycles, used a sample-barcoded 5' primer plus a J-beta primer mix. TCRdb re-called the 5' RACE reads through MiXCR, storing one row per CDR3 protein. The sample holds about 1 million distinct CDR3 sequences, 40% to 50% seen once. The sequenced material came from blood. These receptors all come from a woman between 55 and 75 years old in good health.

This clonotype occurred many times. In DNA form, the CDR3 reads TGTGCCAGCAGTGAAGGGGGGGGCTATAGCAATCAGCCCCAGCATTTT. Amino acids: CASSEGGGYSNQPQHF. The rearrangement joins TRBV25-1 to TRBJ1-5, with D perhaps matching TRBD1 (6 bases). The CDR3 totals 16 residues. The germline gives CDR1 MGHDK, CDR2 SYGVNS. The V end lost 2 bases, the J end lost 0 bases, and 11 bases lay between the germline ends.

This clonotype was counted a few times. V and J are TRBV20-1 and TRBJ2-5; the match to TRBD2 covers 13 bases. CDR3 size: 16 residues. Germline V gives CDR1 DFQATT, CDR2 SNEGSKA (reference sequence). The V and J ends lost 0 bases and 5 bases, in that order; junction bases with no gene match: 6. The CDR3 region has the DNA TGCAGTGCTAGAGACCGGACTAGCGGGAGTTGGGAGACCCAGTACTTC. Encoded protein: CSARDRTSGSWETQYF.

There are a few counts of this clonotype. This chain connects TRBV28 to TRBJ2-7, with 7 bases that match TRBD1. Germline lookup yields CDR1 MDHEN and CDR2 SYDVKM. The CDR3 spans 15 residues. J was trimmed by 0 bases and V by 2 bases; bases with no gene match: 4. CDR3 amino acids: CASSLTGASSYEQYF. The CDR3 DNA reads as TGTGCCAGCAGTTTAACAGGGGCGAGCTCCTACGAGCAGTACTTC. Full variable domain (remainder filled in from reference TRBV28 and TRBJ2-7): DVKVTQSSRYLVKRTGEKVFLECVQDMDHENMFWYRQDPGLGLRLIYFSYDVKMKEKGDIPEGYSVSREKKERFSLILESASTNQTSMYLCASSLTGASSYEQYFGPGTRLTVT.

V gene TRBV20-1 combines with J gene TRBJ1-4; D is ambiguous. This CDR3 has 14 amino acids. Between the trimmed V and J ends, which lost 3 bases and 3 bases, there was a span of 11 bases. Germline V gene lookup returns CDR1 DFQATT and CDR2 SNEGSKA (reference sequence). The CDR3 reads CSARGTGSNEKLFF. In nucleotides, the CDR3 is TGCAGTGCTAGGGGTACGGGGTCTAATGAAAAACTGTTTTTT.

The chain recombines TRBV6-1 with TRBJ2-4, with unresolved D. The end of the DNA aligns better with TRBJ2-7, so the J call may be wrong. Per germline, CDR1 MNHNS and CDR2 SASEGT. CDR3 length: 12 residues. The CDR3 region is CASSGGIDEQYF. CDR3 nucleotide sequence: TGTGCCAGCAGTGGGGGAATTGACGAGCAGTACTTC.

This clonotype was picked up a small number of times. The chain recombines TRBV7-2 with TRBJ2-7; D possibly matches TRBD1 or TRBD2 (5 bases each). Trimming removed 6 bases at V and 3 bases at J, with 24 bases between. The CDR3 contains 17 residues. CDR1 is SGHTA, CDR2 FQGNSA, per germline. CDR3 in amino acids: CASSPISRDGVNYEQYF. The CDR3, as DNA: TGTGCCAGCAGTCCCATCTCCCGGGACGGGGTTAACTACGAGCAGTACTTC.

J is TRBJ1-2 and V is TRBV2; no definite D call. Germline lookup yields CDR1 SNHLY and CDR2 FYNNEI. The ends were cut back, 2 bases at V and 5 bases at J, with 15 bases in the middle. The CDR3 has 15 amino acids. The CDR3 is CASSETGNGWYGYTF. CDR3 nucleotide sequence: TGTGCCAGCAGTGAAACTGGGAACGGATGGTATGGCTACACCTTC.

V usage is TRBV27 and J usage is TRBJ2-2; D is uncertain. V lost 6 bases, J lost 0 bases, and 14 bases lay in between. In germline, CDR1 is MNHEY, CDR2 SMNVEV (reference sequence). The length of the CDR3 is 16 residues. CDR3 bases: TGTGCCAGCAGCCCTACAGCAAATACGAACACCGGGGAGCTGTTTTTT. It encodes CASSPTANTNTGELFF.

This clonotype was counted once. The DNA of the CDR3 is TGTGCCAGCAGCTTAGGTGACACTGGGGTCGAGCAGTACTTC. Translated: CASSLGDTGVEQYF. This chain joins TRBV7-8 and TRBJ2-7, with D uncertain. This CDR3 contains 14 residues. Germline-derived CDR1 and CDR2 are SGHVS and FQNEAQ. The V end lost 1 base, the J end lost 6 bases, and 13 bases lay between the germline ends.

The V call is TRBV13, the J call TRBJ2-1; tentatively, D is TRBD1 (6 bases). The length of the CDR3 is 16 residues. CDR1 PRHDT and CDR2 FYEKMQ come from the germline V gene (reference sequence). V was pared by 5 bases and J by 0 bases, with 14 bases between. The chain's CDR3 is CASSPITGLSYNEQFF. The CDR3 DNA reads as TGTGCCAGCAGCCCTATCACAGGGCTCTCCTACAATGAGCAGTTCTTC.

In this sample, this clonotype turned up a few times. The chain joins TRBV27 to TRBJ2-3; TRBD2 agrees at 13 bases. The CDR3 has 17 amino acids. Germline lookup yields CDR1 MNHEY and CDR2 SMNVEV (reference sequence). V shed 6 bases and J 2 bases; nucleotides not matched to a gene: 8. The CDR3 DNA follows: TGTGCCAGCAGAGGACTAGCGGGAGTGGGGTACACAGATACGCAGTATTTT. It encodes CASRGLAGVGYTDTQYF.

The V call is TRBV2, the J call TRBJ2-5, with D possibly matching TRBD2 (7 bases). Germline CDR1 reads SNHLY; CDR2 reads FYNNEI. V lost 0 bases and J 2 bases, leaving 13 bases between the germline ends. The CDR3 totals 16 residues. The CDR3 here is CASSEAQGRGQETQYF. For the CDR3, the DNA is TGTGCCAGCAGTGAAGCGCAGGGGAGGGGTCAAGAGACCCAGTACTTC. The variable domain in full, with the rest retrieved from reference TRBV2 and TRBJ2-5, is EPEVTQTPSHQVTQMGQEVILRCVPISNHLYFYWYRQILGQKVEFLVSFYNNEISEKSEIFDDQFSVERPDGSNFTLKIRSTKLEDSAMYFCASSEAQGRGQETQYFGPGTRLLVL.

This clonotype was seen a handful of times. The chain carries TRBV6-2 or TRBV6-3 and TRBJ2-7; possible D gene TRBD1, 5 bases. Germline V gene lookup returns CDR1 MNHEY and CDR2 SVGEGT. Between the trimmed V and J ends, which lost 5 bases and 0 bases, there was a span of 17 bases. This CDR3 region has 16 residues. The CDR3 DNA reads as TGTGCCAGCAGTACCGCCGGACACCTTAGCTCCTACGAGCAGTACTTC. Protein product: CASSTAGHLSSYEQYF.

The chain uses TRBV28 and TRBJ2-5; TRBD1 aligns across 8 bases. This CDR3 spans 16 amino acids. CDR1 and CDR2 (germline): MDHEN, SYDVKM. J gave up 1 base and V 2 bases, and 6 bases lay outside the gene matches. The CDR3 nucleotides read TGTGCCAGCAGTTTACGGGACAGGAATTGCCAAGAGACCCAGTACTTC. Protein: CASSLRDRNCQETQYF.

This clonotype occurred a few times. J is TRBJ2-1 and V is TRBV10-3; 7 bases fit TRBD2. Germline V CDR1 and CDR2: ENHRY, SYGVKD. Germline trimming cut 0 bases from V and 12 bases from J; bases unmatched to any gene: 11. There are 15 residues in the CDR3. This CDR3 reads CAISESAGVYMGQFF. The CDR3 DNA reads TGTGCCATCAGTGAGTCGGCGGGAGTGTATATGGGGCAGTTCTTC.

J is TRBJ2-1 and V is TRBV5-1; 8 nucleotides agree with TRBD2. In germline, CDR1 is SGHRS, CDR2 YFSETQ. This CDR3 is 15 amino acids long. V shed 4 bases, J shed 9 bases, and the junction held 12 bases outside the gene matches. The CDR3, as DNA: TGCGCCAGCAGCGCGGGACTAGTTAAGGAAAGTGAGCAGTTCTTC. As protein: CASSAGLVKESEQFF.

Concerning this clonotype: Germline and junction disagree at one end, which may indicate a read error. V gene TRBV6-5 combines with J gene TRBJ2-4; D remains unclear. CDR1 MNHEY and CDR2 SVGAGI come from the germline V gene. The CDR3 is made up of 14 amino acids. The CDR3 sequence is CASTYFWDKNIQYF. The CDR3 DNA reads TGTGCCAGCACTTACTTCTGGGATAAAAACATTCAGTACTTC.

This chain's CDR3 is CASSLGGDRGAKNIQYF. CDR3 in DNA: TGTGCCAGCAGTTTAGGGGGGGACAGGGGCGCCAAAAACATTCAGTACTTC. The chain has TRBV12-3 or TRBV12-4 and TRBJ2-4; 10 bases match TRBD1. CDR3 length: 17 amino acids. The trim removed 1 base at V and 1 base at J, leaving 4 bases unmatched.

CDR3 DNA sequence: TGTGCCAGCAGCCCAAGTGGGGGACAGGGGGCCTACGAGCAGTACTTC. Translated: CASSPSGGQGAYEQYF. The V gene is TRBV7-6, the J gene TRBJ2-7, with 11 bases matching TRBD1. Germline CDR1 and CDR2: SGHVS and FNYEAQ. There are 16 residues in the CDR3. The trim removed 5 bases at V and 2 bases at J, leaving 8 bases unmatched.

The genes are TRBV6-6 and TRBJ1-1; TRBD1 aligns across 12 bases. Germline values: CDR1 MNHNY, CDR2 SVGAGI (reference sequence). The CDR3 extends over 17 amino acids. Losses at the gene ends were 2 bases for V and 2 bases for J; bases not matched to a gene: 6. The CDR3, as DNA: TGTGCCAGCAGTTACCCGGGACAGGGGGCGGTCAACACTGAAGCTTTCTTT. Amino acid sequence: CASSYPGQGAVNTEAFF.

The rearrangement uses TRBV20-1 and TRBJ2-5, with a tentative D call TRBD2 (6 bases). Trimming shortened V by 4 bases and J by 4 bases, and 10 bases separated the two germline ends. CDR3 length: 12 amino acids. The germline gives CDR1 DFQATT, CDR2 SNEGSKA (reference sequence). CDR3 sequence reads: CSAIWDSETQYF. Here the CDR3 DNA reads TGCAGTGCTATCTGGGACTCAGAGACCCAGTACTTC.